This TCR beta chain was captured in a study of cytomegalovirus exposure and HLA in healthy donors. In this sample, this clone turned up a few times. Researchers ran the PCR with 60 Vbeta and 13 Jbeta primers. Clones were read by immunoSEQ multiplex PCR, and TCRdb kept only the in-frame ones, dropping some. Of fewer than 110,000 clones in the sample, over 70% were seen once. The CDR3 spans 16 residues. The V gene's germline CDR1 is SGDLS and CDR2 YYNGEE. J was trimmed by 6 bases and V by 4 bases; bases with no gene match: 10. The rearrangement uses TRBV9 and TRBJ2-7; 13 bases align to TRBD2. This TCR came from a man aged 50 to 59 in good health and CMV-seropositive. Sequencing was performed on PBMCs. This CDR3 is CASSLGLAGVGVEQYF. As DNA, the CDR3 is TGTGCCAGCAGCCTAGGACTAGCGGGAGTGGGGGTCGAGCAGTACTTC.